The rows below give T cell receptor beta chains drawn from one sample of a study of cytomegalovirus exposure and HLA in healthy donors. Data came from immunoSEQ multiplex PCR; TCRdb stores just in-frame clones and leaves some out. The data contain about 150,000 clones, 75% to 85% of them seen just once; the ten biggest clones take up less than 1.5%. The sample taken for sequencing was PBMCs. The receptors originated from a young woman in good health and CMV-seropositive. Each CDR3 is given without its conserved first and last residue. Rows may omit the clone size; those that give it use once, few, many or a size class.

clone size	V gene	J gene	CDR3 protein
-	TRBV28	TRBJ1-2	ASSLPDYGYT
few	TRBV6-5	TRBJ1-1	ASSLISQGARTEAF
-	TRBV29-1	TRBJ1-1	SVRPQGFGNTEAF
-	TRBV5-1	TRBJ2-1	ASSLGRADYNEQF
-	TRBV30	TRBJ1-5	AWSVDTEQPQH
-	TRBV2	TRBJ2-1	ASSEVRGGEQF
few	TRBV11-2	TRBJ2-5	ASSLAGGQETQY
-	TRBV28	TRBJ2-5	ASSTRDTPGETQY
-	TRBV4-1	TRBJ2-1	ASSHPGSGTYNEQF
-	TRBV6-5	TRBJ2-1	ASSAPGRPHNEQF
-	TRBV19	TRBJ2-7	ASSSLAGVEQY
-	TRBV28	TRBJ2-4	ASTAAGLYLAKNIQY
-	TRBV28	TRBJ1-2	ASSSGTAYGYT
-	TRBV10-1	TRBJ2-7	ASSEYRLDGAYEQY
-	TRBV19	TRBJ1-4	ASSPDRGRFEKLF
-	TRBV6-1	TRBJ1-2	ASTYGAGGGYGYT
-	TRBV4-2	TRBJ2-1	ASSQDPRNVGKGNEQF
-	TRBV10-3	TRBJ2-7	AISDQGQYYEQY
-	TRBV2	TRBJ2-1	ASSLPGVGDNEQF
few	TRBV6-5	TRBJ1-1	ASRTGYTEAF
-	TRBV30	TRBJ1-5	AWCPGTGQRPQH
-	TRBV7-9	TRBJ2-1	ASSLVKDIWAYNEQF
-	TRBV4-2	TRBJ2-2	ASSQEYGTSTGELF
-	TRBV30	TRBJ2-2	AWVSGPNTGELF
-	TRBV11-3	TRBJ2-3	ASSLGQGAQY
-	TRBV30	TRBJ1-2	AWRASGNYGYT
-	TRBV19	TRBJ1-5	ASRGMNRGEGQPQH
few	TRBV30	TRBJ1-5	AWSPLSSGTGGYYSNQPQH
-	TRBV25-1	TRBJ2-5	ASSDRNPRGETQY
-	TRBV6-1	TRBJ2-5	ASRDTGQETQY
-	TRBV7-2	TRBJ1-2	ASSLFLGGNYGYT
-	TRBV4-3	TRBJ2-5	ASSQGQGAGETQY
-	TRBV11-3	TRBJ2-7	ASSFGQGTGPSYEQY
-	TRBV10-1	TRBJ2-6	ASSESGTAASGANVLT
-	TRBV6-5	TRBJ1-3	ASSYEEGGNTIY
once	TRBV21-1	TRBJ1-5	ASSKQGIGQPQH
-	TRBV20-1	TRBJ2-5	TGTTQETQY
few	TRBV12-5	TRBJ2-7	ASGSQTSGAPYEQY
-	TRBV10-2	TRBJ2-1	ASSPLAGGLDEQF
-	TRBV27	TRBJ2-7	ASSFQISYEQY
-	TRBV7-8	TRBJ1-2	ASSGGFGYT
-	TRBV27	TRBJ1-1	ASSEGTGGRAF
few	TRBV4-3	TRBJ1-2	ASSQGQGARGYT
few	TRBV2	TRBJ2-7	ATGKGGSYEQY
once	TRBV27	TRBJ2-3	ASMRGSTDTQY
-	TRBV28	TRBJ2-7	ASSFGREGRYEQY
-	TRBV28	TRBJ2-1	ASSSLGTSGSSYNEQF
-	TRBV30	TRBJ1-2	AWSHPPGGAGYGYT
-	TRBV7-8	TRBJ2-1	ASSLGPLGGFSYNEQF
-	TRBV5-1	TRBJ2-2	ASSLELNTGELF
-	TRBV7-9	TRBJ2-3	ASSHYTGTDTQY
-	TRBV14	TRBJ2-7	ASSPLGTSVGEQY
-	TRBV19	TRBJ2-3	ASSIRLAFRTDTQY
-	TRBV5-1	TRBJ2-2	ASSPLAVNTGELF
-	TRBV5-7	TRBJ2-5	VRLADQETQY
few	TRBV5-5	TRBJ2-7	ASSLAGTSGFLAHEQY
-	TRBV6-6	TRBJ1-1	ASSYSRTRAKNEAF
-	TRBV25-1	TRBJ2-1	ASSEPLAGDYNEQF
once	TRBV29-1	TRBJ2-7	SGWGQGSYEQY
-	TRBV12-5	TRBJ2-1	ASGPPGAPRGQGYNEQF